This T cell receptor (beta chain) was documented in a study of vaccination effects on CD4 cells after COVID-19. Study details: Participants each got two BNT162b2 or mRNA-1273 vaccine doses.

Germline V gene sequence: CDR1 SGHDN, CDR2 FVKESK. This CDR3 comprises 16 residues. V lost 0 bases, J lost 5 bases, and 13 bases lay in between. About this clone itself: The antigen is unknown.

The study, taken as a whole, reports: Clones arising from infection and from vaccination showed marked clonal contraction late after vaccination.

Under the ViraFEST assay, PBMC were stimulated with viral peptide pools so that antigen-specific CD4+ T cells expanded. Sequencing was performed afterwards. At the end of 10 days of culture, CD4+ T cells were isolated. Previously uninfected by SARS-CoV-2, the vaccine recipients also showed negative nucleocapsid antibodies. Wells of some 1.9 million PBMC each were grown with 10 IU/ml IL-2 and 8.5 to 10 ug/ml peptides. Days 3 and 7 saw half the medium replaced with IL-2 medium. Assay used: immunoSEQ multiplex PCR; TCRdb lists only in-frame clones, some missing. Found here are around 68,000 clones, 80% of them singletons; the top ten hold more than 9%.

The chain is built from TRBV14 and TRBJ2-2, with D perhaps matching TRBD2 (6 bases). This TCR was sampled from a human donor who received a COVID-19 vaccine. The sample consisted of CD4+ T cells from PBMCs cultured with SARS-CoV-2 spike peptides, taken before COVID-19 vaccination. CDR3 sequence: CASSQDWGRWTGELFF. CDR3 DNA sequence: TGTGCCAGCAGCCAAGATTGGGGGAGGTGGACCGGGGAGCTGTTTTTT.